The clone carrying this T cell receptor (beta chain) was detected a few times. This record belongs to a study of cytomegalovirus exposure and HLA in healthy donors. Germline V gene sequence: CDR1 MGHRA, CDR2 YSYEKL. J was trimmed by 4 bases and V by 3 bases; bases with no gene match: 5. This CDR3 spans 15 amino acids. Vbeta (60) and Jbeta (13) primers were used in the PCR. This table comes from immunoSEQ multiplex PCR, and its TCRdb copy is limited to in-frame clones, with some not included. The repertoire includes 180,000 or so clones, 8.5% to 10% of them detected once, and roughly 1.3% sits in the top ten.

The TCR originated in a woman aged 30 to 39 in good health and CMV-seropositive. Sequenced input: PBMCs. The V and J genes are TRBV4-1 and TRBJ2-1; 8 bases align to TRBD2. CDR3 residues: CASSHGLAGYNEQFF. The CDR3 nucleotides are TGCGCCAGCAGCCACGGACTAGCCGGATACAATGAGCAGTTCTTC.